The clone carrying this T cell receptor beta chain was detected once. The antigen is undetermined. Trimming pared 3 bases from V and 7 bases from J, leaving 13 bases between. Germline V lookup: CDR1 DFQATT, CDR2 SNEGSKA (reference sequence). CDR3 length: 12 amino acids. Via MiXCR, TCRdb re-called the reads, giving one row per CDR3 protein. Of 510,000 or so distinct CDR3 sequences listed, 26% are singletons. The entry originates in a study of T cell repertoires in cytomegalovirus infection. Study observations and caveats: Identification of carriers of CMV plus the relevant HLA was achieved through cumulative public TCR beta family frequency. Predominance within the ex vivo response was attributable to HLA-C-restricted CMV-specific TCR beta clonotypes.

The sequenced sample consisted of PBMCs. The chain employs TRBV20-1 and TRBJ2-7, with D possibly TRBD1 on 6 matching bases. The TCR sequence derives from a human donor in good health (CMV status not recorded). Some clones in this sample may be carry-over from other donors' samples. The CDR3 region is CSARGALREQYF. CDR3 DNA sequence: TGCAGTGCTAGGGGGGCACTGCGGGAGCAGTACTTC.